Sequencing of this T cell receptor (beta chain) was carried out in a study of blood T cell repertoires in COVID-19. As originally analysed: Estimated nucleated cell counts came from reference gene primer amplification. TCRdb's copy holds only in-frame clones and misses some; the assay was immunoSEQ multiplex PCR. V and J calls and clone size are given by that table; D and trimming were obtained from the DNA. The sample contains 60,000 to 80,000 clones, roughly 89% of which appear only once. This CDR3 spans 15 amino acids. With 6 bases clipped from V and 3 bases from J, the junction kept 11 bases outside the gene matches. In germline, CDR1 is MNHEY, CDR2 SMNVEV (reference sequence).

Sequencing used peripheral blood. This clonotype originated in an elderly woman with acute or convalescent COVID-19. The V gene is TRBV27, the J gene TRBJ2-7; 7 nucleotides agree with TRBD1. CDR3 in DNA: TGTGCCAGCAGCTCCCCGGGACAGCTAATCTACGAGCAGTACTTC. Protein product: CASSSPGQLIYEQYF.